This T cell receptor (beta chain) emerged from a study of T-cell memory formation after mild COVID-19. Study as a whole: The TCR clusters were mostly specific to one donor.

Study-wide results and caveats: Some clones that responded turned up in pre-infection memory, which suggests that cross-reactive memory joined in. Contracting CD8+ clones were enriched in EMRA, CD4+ mainly in CM and EM. The study found balanced CD4/CD8 in clones contracting day 15 to 85 and a CD4+ lean in later expanders.

The table lists this clonotype with a few counts. Its antigen is not known. CDR1 MGHDK and CDR2 SYGVNS come from the germline V gene. V lost 0 bases and J lost 0, with 14 bases in between. The CDR3 covers 17 residues. TCRdb processed the 5' RACE reads anew with MiXCR; each CDR3 protein has one entry. The sample lists around 370,000 distinct CDR3 sequences; around 20% were seen once. The material sequenced was PBMCs or a T cell subset sorted from them (not recorded which). V and J are TRBV25-1 and TRBJ1-2; weak D call: TRBD1 (6 bases). The sequence derives from an adult woman who had mild COVID-19 (a few samples of this study predate the infection). Cell type and time point are not known. In DNA form, the CDR3 reads TGTGCCAGCAGTGAATACGACCGGGGGACACCTAACTATGGCTACACCTTC. The encoded protein is CASSEYDRGTPNYGYTF.